The rows below give T cell receptor beta chains drawn from one sample of a study of beta chain features in type 1 diabetes. Some clones are missing from TCRdb's copy, which holds only in-frame ones; the method was immunoSEQ multiplex PCR. The sample shows almost 250,000 clones, roughly 14% of them seen only once. Material: naive CD4+ T cells from blood. The receptors were sampled from a woman in her thirties or forties in good health. Both conserved end residues are part of each CDR3. A D gene is named only where the DNA matches it firmly. Clone size is given for some rows only: seen once, a few or many times, or a class if the clone is expanded.

V gene	clone size	D gene	J gene	CDR3 protein	CDR3 DNA
TRBV11-1	.	.	TRBJ2-1	CASSRGGEGFNEQFF	TGTGCCAGCAGCCGAGGCGGGGAAGGTTTCAATGAGCAGTTCTTC
TRBV2	.	.	TRBJ2-3	CASSRGARMDTQYF	TGTGCCAGCAGTCGGGGGGCTAGGATGGATACGCAGTATTTT
TRBV7-9	few	.	TRBJ1-6	CATHDGGAYNSPLHF	TGTGCTACACACGATGGGGGGGCCTATAATTCACCCCTCCACTTT
TRBV19	.	.	TRBJ2-2	CASSSIAANTGELFF	TGTGCCAGTAGTAGTATCGCGGCGAACACCGGGGAGCTGTTTTTT
TRBV18	.	.	TRBJ1-1	CASSPPGDTEAFF	TGTGCCAGCTCACCACCCGGGGACACTGAAGCTTTCTTT
TRBV23-1	few	.	TRBJ2-3	CASATGTPGTDTQYF	TGCGCCAGCGCCACCGGGACACCAGGCACAGATACGCAGTATTTT
TRBV10-3	.	.	TRBJ2-5	CAISVLPVRQFQETQYF	TGTGCCATCAGTGTACTTCCTGTGAGACAGTTCCAAGAGACCCAGTACTTC
TRBV4-1	.	.	TRBJ1-5	CASSQDVQGWNQPQHF	TGCGCCAGCAGCCAAGATGTCCAGGGATGGAATCAGCCCCAGCATTTT
TRBV5-1	few	TRBD1	TRBJ2-2	CASSGTETGELFF	TGCGCCAGCAGCGGGACAGAAACCGGGGAGCTGTTTTTT
TRBV6-5	few	TRBD1	TRBJ2-4	CASSYASQGVNIQYF	TGTGCCAGCAGTTACGCTTCGCAGGGGGTGAACATTCAGTACTTC
TRBV7-2	few	TRBD1	TRBJ1-5	CASSAGQGGNQPQHF	TGTGCCAGCAGCGCCGGACAGGGGGGCAATCAGCCCCAGCATTTT
TRBV18	.	.	TRBJ2-3	CASSPGLGTDTQYF	TGTGCCAGCTCCCCGGGACTCGGAACAGATACGCAGTATTTT
TRBV7-2	many	.	TRBJ2-1	CASSPRPLNEQFF	TGTGCCAGCAGCCCGCGTCCCCTCAATGAGCAGTTCTTC
TRBV7-8	.	TRBD1	TRBJ1-4	CASSFVRTGIFEKLFF	TGTGCCAGCAGCTTCGTCCGGACAGGGATTTTTGAAAAACTGTTTTTT
TRBV27	.	.	TRBJ1-2	CASSLQGNYGYTF	TGTGCCAGCAGTTTACAGGGGAACTATGGCTACACCTTC
TRBV19	.	TRBD2	TRBJ2-7	CASSRIAGGSSYEQYF	TGTGCCAGTAGCCGAATAGCGGGGGGCAGCTCCTACGAGCAGTACTTC
TRBV29-1	few	.	TRBJ2-3	CSVSHQGFPDTQYF	TGCAGCGTGAGCCACCAGGGCTTCCCAGATACGCAGTATTTT
TRBV2	.	.	TRBJ1-1	CASSEPGTEAFF	TGTGCCAGCAGTGAGCCGGGCACTGAAGCTTTCTTT
TRBV6-5	few	.	TRBJ2-3	CASSYGGGPTDTQYF	TGTGCCAGCAGTTACGGGGGGGGGCCGACAGATACGCAGTATTTT
TRBV5-1	.	.	TRBJ1-5	CASSLDGQIAQPQHF	TGCGCCAGCAGCTTGGATGGACAGATCGCCCAGCCCCAGCATTTT
TRBV6-1	few	.	TRBJ2-7	CATLPGSSYEQYF	TGTGCCACCCTCCCCGGGTCTTCCTACGAGCAGTACTTC
TRBV10-3	.	.	TRBJ2-7	CAISESSGVPYEQYF	TGTGCCATCAGTGAGTCATCAGGGGTTCCCTACGAGCAGTACTTC
TRBV15	many	.	TRBJ2-3	CATSRDTDTQYF	TGTGCCACCAGCAGAGATACTGATACGCAGTATTTT
TRBV18	.	.	TRBJ2-2	CASSPGANPTGELFF	TGTGCCAGCTCACCAGGGGCTAACCCGACCGGGGAGCTGTTTTTT
TRBV5-1	.	.	TRBJ1-6	CASSLASGGRGSPLHF	TGCGCCAGCAGCTTGGCCTCCGGGGGGCGAGGTTCACCCCTCCACTTT
TRBV19	.	TRBD2	TRBJ2-5	CASSIASGSQETQYF	TGTGCCAGTAGTATTGCTAGCGGGAGCCAAGAGACCCAGTACTTC
TRBV6-5	few	TRBD2	TRBJ2-1	CASRPITGTRKFF	TGTGCCAGCAGGCCGATAACCGGGACTAGGAAGTTCTTC
TRBV11-2	few	TRBD1	TRBJ1-3	CASSNGPGGIGF	TGTGCCAGCAGCAACGGCCCAGGGGGGATTGGATTT
TRBV21-1	few	.	TRBJ1-2	CASSKVWRTRISEFSYGYTF	TGTGCCAGCAGCAAAGTATGGCGTACCCGAATCTCGGAGTTCTCCTATGGCTACACCTTC
TRBV14	few	TRBD1	TRBJ2-2	CASSPWTGNTGELFF	TGTGCCAGCAGCCCCTGGACAGGGAACACCGGGGAGCTGTTTTTT
TRBV15	few	TRBD1	TRBJ1-1	CATSRNRGRPDTEAFF	TGTGCCACCAGCAGGAACAGGGGGCGTCCTGACACTGAAGCTTTCTTT
TRBV5-4	.	TRBD1	TRBJ2-7	CASSRQGSSYEQYF	TGTGCCAGCAGCCGACAGGGGAGCTCCTACGAGCAGTACTTC
TRBV7-9	.	.	TRBJ2-3	CASSLAGSTDTQYF	TGTGCCAGCAGCTTAGCGGGCTCCACAGATACGCAGTATTTT
TRBV4-2	few	TRBD2	TRBJ2-1	CASSQARAGGVYNEQFF	TGTGCCAGCAGCCAAGCCCGGGCGGGGGGGGTTTACAATGAGCAGTTCTTC
TRBV29-1	.	.	TRBJ1-3	CSVVRGTTDAIYF	TGCAGCGTTGTAAGGGGGACGACCGACGCCATATATTTT
TRBV6-5	.	.	TRBJ1-2	CASSYDSDYGYTF	TGTGCCAGCAGCTATGACAGCGACTATGGCTACACCTTC
TRBV11-2	.	.	TRBJ2-1	CASSRGGEGFNEQFF	TGTGCCAGCAGCCGAGGCGGGGAAGGTTTCAATGAGCAGTTCTTC
TRBV5-1	.	TRBD2	TRBJ2-1	CASSLAGSGSSYNEQFF	TGCGCCAGCAGCTTGGCCGGTAGCGGGAGCTCCTACAATGAGCAGTTCTTC
TRBV19	few	TRBD2	TRBJ2-2	CASTPLAGARSPRTGELFF	TGTGCCAGTACCCCACTAGCGGGGGCCCGAAGCCCGAGGACCGGGGAGCTGTTTTTT
TRBV19	.	.	TRBJ1-1	CASSRGENTEAFF	TGTGCCAGTAGTCGGGGAGAGAACACTGAAGCTTTCTTT
TRBV5-1	few	.	TRBJ1-1	CASSLGSSLNTEAFF	TGCGCCAGCAGCTTGGGTAGCAGCCTGAACACTGAAGCTTTCTTT
TRBV5-8	few	TRBD1	TRBJ1-2	CASSLALSHAGGNYGYTF	TGTGCCAGCAGCTTGGCCTTAAGCCATGCAGGGGGCAACTATGGCTACACCTTC
TRBV6-6	.	.	TRBJ1-1	CASRGDRRNTEAFF	TGTGCCAGCAGGGGTGACAGGAGGAACACTGAAGCTTTCTTT
TRBV28	.	.	TRBJ1-6	CASQEDLGSPLHF	TGTGCCAGCCAAGAGGATTTGGGTTCACCCCTCCACTTT
TRBV28	few	.	TRBJ1-6	CASLGGGYNSPLHF	TGTGCCAGCCTTGGAGGAGGATATAATTCACCCCTCCACTTT
TRBV5-1	few	TRBD1	TRBJ2-3	CASSSGTVTDTQYF	TGCGCCAGCAGCTCGGGGACAGTCACAGATACGCAGTATTTT
TRBV6-5	.	.	TRBJ2-2	CASSYSSQVNTGELFF	TGTGCCAGCAGTTACTCTTCACAGGTGAACACCGGGGAGCTGTTTTTT
TRBV11-2	.	TRBD1	TRBJ2-7	CASSFPRGQGYF	TGTGCCAGCAGCTTTCCACGGGGACAGGGGTACTTC
TRBV25-1	few	.	TRBJ1-1	CASRGGRVFGNTEAFF	TGTGCCAGCAGAGGGGGTCGGGTGTTCGGGAACACTGAAGCTTTCTTT
TRBV7-8	.	.	TRBJ1-1	CASALPGGTEAFF	TGTGCCAGCGCTCTCCCGGGGGGCACTGAAGCTTTCTTT
TRBV7-2	.	.	TRBJ2-3	CASSPGLSPDTQYF	TGTGCCAGCAGCCCAGGATTATCCCCAGATACGCAGTATTTT
TRBV15	.	.	TRBJ1-5	CATSIQYGNQPQHF	TGTGCCACCAGCATCCAGTATGGCAATCAGCCCCAGCATTTT
TRBV4-1	.	TRBD2	TRBJ2-3	CASSQERGGTTDTQYF	TGCGCCAGCAGCCAGGAGCGGGGGGGAACCACAGATACGCAGTATTTT
TRBV18	once	TRBD2	TRBJ2-3	CASSSSGGSTDTQYF	TGTGCCAGCTCAAGCAGCGGGGGTAGCACAGATACGCAGTATTTT